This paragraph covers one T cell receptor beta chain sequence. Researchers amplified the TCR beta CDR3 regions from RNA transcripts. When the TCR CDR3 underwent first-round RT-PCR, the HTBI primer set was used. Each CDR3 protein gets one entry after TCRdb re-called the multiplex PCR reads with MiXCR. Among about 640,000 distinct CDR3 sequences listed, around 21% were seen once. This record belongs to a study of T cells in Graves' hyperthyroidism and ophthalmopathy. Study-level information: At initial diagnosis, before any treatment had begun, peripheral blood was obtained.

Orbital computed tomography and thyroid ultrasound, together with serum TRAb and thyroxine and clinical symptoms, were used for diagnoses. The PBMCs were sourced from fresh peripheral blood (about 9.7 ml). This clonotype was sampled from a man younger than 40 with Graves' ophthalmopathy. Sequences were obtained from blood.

The CDR3 nucleotides are TGTGCCAGCTCACCACCCCGACAGGGGAGCTACTATGGCTACACCTTC. This codes for CASSPPRQGSYYGYTF. V and J are TRBV18 and TRBJ1-2; TRBD1 matches at 8 bases. V was clipped by 0 bases and J by 3 bases; unmatched bases: 6. There are 16 residues in the CDR3. Per the germline V gene, CDR1 is KGHSH and CDR2 is LQKENI.